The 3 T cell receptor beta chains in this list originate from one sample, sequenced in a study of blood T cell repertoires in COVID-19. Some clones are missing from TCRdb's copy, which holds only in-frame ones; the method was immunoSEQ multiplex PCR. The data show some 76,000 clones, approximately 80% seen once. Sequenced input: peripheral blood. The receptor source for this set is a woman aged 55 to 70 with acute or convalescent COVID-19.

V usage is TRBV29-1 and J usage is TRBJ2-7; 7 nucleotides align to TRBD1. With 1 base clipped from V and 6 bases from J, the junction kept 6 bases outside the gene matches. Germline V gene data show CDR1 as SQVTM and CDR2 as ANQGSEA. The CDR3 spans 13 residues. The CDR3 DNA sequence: TGCAGCGTTGAAGGGGTAGCAGGGGGCGAGCAGTACTTC. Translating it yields CSVEGVAGGEQYF.

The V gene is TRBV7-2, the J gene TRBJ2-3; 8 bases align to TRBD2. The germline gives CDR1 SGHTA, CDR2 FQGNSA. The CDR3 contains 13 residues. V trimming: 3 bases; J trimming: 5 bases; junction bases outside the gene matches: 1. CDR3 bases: TGTGCCAGCAGCTTCACTAGCGGAGATACGCAGTATTTT. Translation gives CASSFTSGDTQYF.

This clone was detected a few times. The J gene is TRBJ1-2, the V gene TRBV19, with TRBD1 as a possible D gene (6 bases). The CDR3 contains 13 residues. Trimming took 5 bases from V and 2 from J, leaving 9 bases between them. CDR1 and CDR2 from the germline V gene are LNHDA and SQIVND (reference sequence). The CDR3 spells CASSLQGNYGYTF. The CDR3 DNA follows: TGTGCCAGTAGTTTACAGGGCAACTATGGCTACACCTTC.